The T cell receptor (beta chain) under discussion was sequenced for a study of shared T cell receptors in the human thymus. Libraries were prepared by immunoSEQ multiplex PCR; TCRdb keeps only in-frame clonotypes and omits some of them. The table lists about 500,000 clones, about four fifths of them singletons. CDR3 length: 15 residues. Deletions cut 1 base from V and 7 bases from J, with 15 bases between. CDR1 SGHTS and CDR2 YDEGEE come from the germline V gene. These records were also assigned to another study, of human thymus T cells. As that study records: Thymic material originated from resections removed in the course of corrective heart surgery.

The sequenced sample was thymocytes. This sequence joins TRBV5-8 and TRBJ1-5; D call uncertain. The clonotype originates from a boy under two years old with a congenital heart defect. Here the CDR3 DNA reads TGTGCCAGCAGCTTGCTCGGGAGGGCCCCCCAGCCCCAGCATTTT. Amino acid sequence: CASSLLGRAPQPQHF. Complete variable domain (other parts from reference TRBV5-8 and TRBJ1-5): EAGVTQSPTHLIKTRGQQATLRCSPISGHTSVYWYQQALGLGLQFLLWYDEGEERNRGNFPPRFSGRQFPNYSSELNVNALELEDSALYLCASSLLGRAPQPQHFGDGTRLSIL.